The present T cell receptor beta chain was sequenced within a study of cytomegalovirus exposure and HLA in healthy donors. Findings and caveats of the study: The tendency of first-cohort TCR clusters to co-occur in the 130 or so validation repertoires was identified by a subsequent analysis. There were around 160 TCR beta chains listed as cytomegalovirus-associated.

About this clone: The target antigen is unknown.

CDR1 is SGHNT and CDR2 is YENEEA in the germline V gene. This CDR3 has 13 amino acids. J lost 3 bases, V lost 5 bases, and 4 bases had no gene match. Some clones are missing from TCRdb's copy, which holds only in-frame ones; the method was immunoSEQ multiplex PCR. Here the sample spans approximately 160,000 clones, roughly nine tenths being singletons. The J gene is TRBJ2-7, the V gene TRBV11-3; 7 bases map to TRBD2. This sequence was found in a woman aged 18-30 years in good health and CMV-seropositive. Sequences were obtained from PBMCs. The chain's CDR3 is CASSTGGNYEQYF. The DNA of the CDR3 is TGTGCCAGCAGCACCGGGGGGAACTACGAGCAGTACTTC.